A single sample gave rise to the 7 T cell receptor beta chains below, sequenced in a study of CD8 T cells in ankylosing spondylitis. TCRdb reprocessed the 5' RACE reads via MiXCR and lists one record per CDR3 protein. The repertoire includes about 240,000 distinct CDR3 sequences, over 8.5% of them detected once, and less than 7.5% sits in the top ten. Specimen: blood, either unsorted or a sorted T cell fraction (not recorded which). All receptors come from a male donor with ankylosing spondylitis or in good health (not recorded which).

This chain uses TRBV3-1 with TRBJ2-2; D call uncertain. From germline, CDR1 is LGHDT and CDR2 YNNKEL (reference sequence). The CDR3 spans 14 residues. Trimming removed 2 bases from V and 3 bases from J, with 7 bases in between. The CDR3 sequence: CASSQKVYTGELFF. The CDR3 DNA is TGTGCCAGCAGCCAAAAGGTCTACACCGGGGAGCTGTTTTTT. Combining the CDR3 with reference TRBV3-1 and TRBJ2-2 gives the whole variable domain DTAVSQTPKYLVTQMGNDKSIKCEQNLGHDTMYWYKQDSKKFLKIMFSYNNKELIINETVPNRFSPKSPDKAHLNLHINSLELGDSAVYFCASSQKVYTGELFFGEGSRLTVL.

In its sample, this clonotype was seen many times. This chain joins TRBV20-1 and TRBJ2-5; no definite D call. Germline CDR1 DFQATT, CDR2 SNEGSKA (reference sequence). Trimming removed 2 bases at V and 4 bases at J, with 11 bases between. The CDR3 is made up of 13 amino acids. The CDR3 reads CSARLPVGETQYF. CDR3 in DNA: TGCAGTGCTAGACTCCCCGTAGGAGAGACCCAGTACTTC.

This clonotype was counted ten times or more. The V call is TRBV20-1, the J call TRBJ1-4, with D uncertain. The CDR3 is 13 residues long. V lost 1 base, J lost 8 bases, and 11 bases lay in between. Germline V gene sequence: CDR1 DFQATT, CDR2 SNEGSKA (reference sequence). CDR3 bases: TGCAGTGCTAGAGGTGTATTACGGGAAAAACTGTTTTTT. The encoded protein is CSARGVLREKLFF.

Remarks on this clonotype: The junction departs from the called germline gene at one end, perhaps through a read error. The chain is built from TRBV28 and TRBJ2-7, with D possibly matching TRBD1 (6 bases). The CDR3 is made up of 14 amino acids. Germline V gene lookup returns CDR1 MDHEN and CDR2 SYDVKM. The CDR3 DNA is TGTACCAGCAGACCTGGGACACCTAATGACGAGCAGTACTTC. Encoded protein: CTSRPGTPNDEQYF.

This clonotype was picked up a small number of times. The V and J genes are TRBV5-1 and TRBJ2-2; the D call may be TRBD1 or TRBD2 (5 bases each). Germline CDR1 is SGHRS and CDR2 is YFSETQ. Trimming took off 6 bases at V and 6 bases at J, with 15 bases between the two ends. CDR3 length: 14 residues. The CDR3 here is CASTPSGAPGELFF. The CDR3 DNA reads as TGCGCCAGCACCCCCTCCGGGGCCCCCGGGGAGCTGTTTTTT.

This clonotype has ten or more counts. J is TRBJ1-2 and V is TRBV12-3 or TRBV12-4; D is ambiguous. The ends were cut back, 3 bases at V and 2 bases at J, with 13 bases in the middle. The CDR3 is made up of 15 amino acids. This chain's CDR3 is CASSFGVSINYGYTF. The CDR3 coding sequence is TGTGCCAGCAGTTTTGGGGTCAGCATAAACTATGGCTACACCTTC.

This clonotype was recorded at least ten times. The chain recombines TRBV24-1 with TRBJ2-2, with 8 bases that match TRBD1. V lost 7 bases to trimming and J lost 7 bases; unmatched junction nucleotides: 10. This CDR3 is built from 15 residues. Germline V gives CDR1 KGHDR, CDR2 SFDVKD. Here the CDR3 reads CATSNTQGAIGELFF. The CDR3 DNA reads TGTGCCACCAGCAACACCCAGGGGGCGATCGGGGAGCTGTTTTTT.